These T cell receptor beta chains were read from a single sample in a study of shared T cell receptors in the human thymus. The table came from immunoSEQ multiplex PCR; TCRdb's copy has only in-frame clones and leaves some out. Here the sample spans 500,000 to 750,000 clones, roughly 88% being singletons. A further study also used this sample, focusing on human thymus T cells.

Sequenced: thymocytes. The receptors were sampled from a boy in the first two years of life with a congenital heart defect. The CDR3 runs from the conserved cysteine through the conserved F or W. Part of the rows lack a size; the others show once, few, many or a class for expanded clones.

TRBJ1-1 | 17 | TRBV9 | - | CASSVAQLDSLNTEAFF
TRBJ2-1 | 14 | TRBV19 | - | CASTGTSGKNEQFF
TRBJ2-2 | 16 | TRBV6-6 | - | CASSSARERDTGELFF
TRBJ1-5 | 17 | TRBV4-1 | - | CASSQEGGVFSNQPQHF
TRBJ2-7 | 17 | TRBV7-8 | - | CASSHPHGQGSSYEQYF
TRBJ1-5 | 22 | TRBV4-1 | once | CASSQREIRQYAGLGGNQPQHF
TRBJ2-1 | 15 | TRBV5-6 | - | CASRPGLAGYNEQFF
TRBJ2-7 | 14 | TRBV4-1 | - | CASSQSARGYEQYF
TRBJ1-3 | 17 | TRBV25-1 | - | CASSERIEDSSGNTIYF
TRBJ1-4 | 15 | TRBV10-3 | few | CAISESGATNEKLFF
TRBJ2-7 | 14 | TRBV6-5 | - | CASRTAGGAYEQYF
TRBJ2-1 | 11 | TRBV20-1 | - | CSATMSGQPFF
TRBJ2-1 | 11 | TRBV2 | - | CASEVDNEQFF
TRBJ1-1 | 15 | TRBV7-3 | - | CASSLDRTMNTEAFF
TRBJ1-1 | 17 | TRBV30 | - | CAWSSRMHRGPNTEAFF
TRBJ2-7 | 16 | TRBV27 | once | CASSPPTSGSPYEQYF
TRBJ2-5 | 18 | TRBV9 | - | CASSPGPLAGGGQETQYF
TRBJ2-7 | 14 | TRBV6-6 | - | CASRPPGQPYEQYF
TRBJ2-7 | 12 | TRBV5-4 | once | CAQGLLTYEQYF
TRBJ2-3 | 17 | TRBV28 | - | CASSLVVAGGCTDTQYF
TRBJ1-5 | 16 | TRBV12-2 | - | CASRLGGRNSNQPQHF
TRBJ2-3 | 17 | TRBV27 | - | CASSAKTGGVGTDTQYF
TRBJ2-1 | 19 | TRBV5-1 | - | CASSRPLGGRGGVYNEQFF
TRBJ2-2 | 15 | TRBV7-8 | - | CASSPGRFNTGELFF
TRBJ1-4 | 15 | TRBV27 | - | CASLSLGGPNEKLFF
TRBJ1-2 | 16 | TRBV27 | - | CASTPRQGVFNYGYTF
TRBJ1-2 | 13 | TRBV7-9 | - | CASSSVNFGGYTF
TRBJ1-1 | 10 | TRBV20-1 | - | CSASRGPAFF
TRBJ1-3 | 15 | TRBV27 | - | CASSLSRRSGNTIYF
TRBJ2-5 | 10 | TRBV20-1 | - | CSARRETQYF
TRBJ1-5 | 15 | TRBV7-2 | once | CASSPGQGQNQPQHF
TRBJ2-7 | 17 | TRBV2 | once | CASRPGTSGREAYEQYF
TRBJ1-2 | 15 | TRBV10-3 | - | CAITYARQGLCGYTF
TRBJ2-3 | 19 | TRBV28 | - | CASSFYSVGPRLDTDTQYF
TRBJ2-7 | 14 | TRBV30 | - | CAWNKGQGNYEQYF
TRBJ1-5 | 13 | TRBV6-1 | - | CASSELGAQPQHF
TRBJ2-5 | 19 | TRBV27 | once | CASSLSGGVLAGDGETQYF
TRBJ2-6 | 17 | TRBV10-3 | - | CAISEAGGCSGANVLTF
TRBJ2-2 | 17 | TRBV7-2 | - | CASSPSWRREATGELFF
TRBJ2-1 | 17 | TRBV6-1 | - | CASSESDGVSFYNEQFF
TRBJ2-5 | 18 | TRBV27 | - | CASSPDRGRYRVQETQYF
TRBJ2-3 | 16 | TRBV5-6 | - | CASSSKREVGQDTQYF
TRBJ1-5 | 16 | TRBV19 | - | CASSIDGRGRNQPQHF
TRBJ2-1 | 15 | TRBV10-2 | - | CASSDELAGVNEQFF
TRBJ1-2 | 13 | TRBV10-2 | - | CARLTQESYGYTF